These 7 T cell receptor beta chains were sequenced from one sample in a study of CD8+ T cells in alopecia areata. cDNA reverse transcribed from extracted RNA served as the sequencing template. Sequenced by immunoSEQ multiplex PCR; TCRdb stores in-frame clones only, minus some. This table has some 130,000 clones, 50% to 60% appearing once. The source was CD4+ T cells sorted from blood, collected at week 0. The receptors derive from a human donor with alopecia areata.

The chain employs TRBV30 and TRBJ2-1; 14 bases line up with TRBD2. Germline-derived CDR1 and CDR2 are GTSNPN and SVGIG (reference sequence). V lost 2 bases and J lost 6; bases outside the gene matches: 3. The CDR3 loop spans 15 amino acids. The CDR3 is CAWSKGLAGVNEQFF. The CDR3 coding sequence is TGTGCCTGGAGTAAGGGACTAGCGGGAGTCAATGAGCAGTTCTTC.

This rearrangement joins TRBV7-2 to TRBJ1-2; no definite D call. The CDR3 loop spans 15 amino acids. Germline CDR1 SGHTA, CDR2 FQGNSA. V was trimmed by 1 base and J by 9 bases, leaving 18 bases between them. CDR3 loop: CASSLDMGWISSYTF. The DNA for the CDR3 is TGTGCCAGCAGCTTAGATATGGGATGGATTTCGAGCTACACCTTC.

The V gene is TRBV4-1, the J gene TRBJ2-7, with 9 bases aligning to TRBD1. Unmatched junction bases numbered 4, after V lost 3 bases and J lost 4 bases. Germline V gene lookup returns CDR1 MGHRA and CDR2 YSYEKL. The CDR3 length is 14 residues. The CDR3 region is CASSHETGGYEQYF. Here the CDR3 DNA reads TGCGCCAGCAGCCATGAGACAGGGGGGTACGAGCAGTACTTC.

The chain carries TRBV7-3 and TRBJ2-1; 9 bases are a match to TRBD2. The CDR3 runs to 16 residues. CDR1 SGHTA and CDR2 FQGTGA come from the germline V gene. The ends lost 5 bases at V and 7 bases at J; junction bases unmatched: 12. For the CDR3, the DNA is TGTGCCAGCAGCCACCTTGGGCGGGGGGGCCAGAATGAGCAGTTCTTC. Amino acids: CASSHLGRGGQNEQFF.

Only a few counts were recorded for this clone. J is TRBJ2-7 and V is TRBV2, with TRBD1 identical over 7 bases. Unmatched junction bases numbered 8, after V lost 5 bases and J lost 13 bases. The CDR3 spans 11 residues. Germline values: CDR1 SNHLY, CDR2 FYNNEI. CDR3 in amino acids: CASSQDRVSYF. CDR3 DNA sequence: TGTGCCAGCAGTCAAGACAGGGTCAGCTACTTC.

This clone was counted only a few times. The CDR3 reads CASSGQGSMSYTF. CDR3 in DNA: TGTGCCAGCAGCGGACAGGGTTCTATGAGCTACACCTTC. This chain links TRBV7-6 with TRBJ1-2, with 8 bases lining up with TRBD1. The CDR3 loop spans 13 amino acids. Trimming at V came to 5 bases and at J to 9 bases, leaving 8 bases not matched to a gene. CDR1 is SGHVS and CDR2 is FNYEAQ in the germline V gene.

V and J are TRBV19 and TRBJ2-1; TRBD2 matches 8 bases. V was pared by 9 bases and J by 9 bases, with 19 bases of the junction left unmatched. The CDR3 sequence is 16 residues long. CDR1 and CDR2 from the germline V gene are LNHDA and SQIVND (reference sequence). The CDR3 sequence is CASRRRAGGQHSEQFF. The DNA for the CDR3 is TGTGCCAGCCGAAGACGGGCGGGGGGACAACATTCTGAGCAGTTCTTC.